Shown below are 6 T cell receptor beta chains from a single sample sequenced in a study of CXCR3-negative and CXCR3-positive naive CD8 T cells (dated by TCRdb to between 2018 and 2021). These reads were obtained on a NextSeq 550. The Human TCR Profiling Kit (MiLaboratory) was used to make UMI-labeled 5' RACE TRB cDNA libraries. Once TCRdb had reprocessed the reads, it stored one entry per CDR3 protein sequence and supplied no DNA. This sample's table has entries for 38,000 or so distinct CDR3 sequences. The ten largest clonotypes hold around 2% of the sample. What was sequenced was naive CXCR3- CD8+ T cells from blood. Read against the paper, the sample's cell subset or site label means: CD45RO-CCR7+CD27+CD95- naive CD8+ T cells lacking CXCR3 (TNR3-). The receptors originated from a human donor in good health. Some clones in this sample may be carry-over from other donors' samples.

V gene TRBV25-1 combines with J gene TRBJ2-7. There are 14 residues in the CDR3. Germline CDR1 and CDR2: MGHDK and SYGVNS. CDR3 residues: CASSERQGSYEQYF.

According to its frequency, this clonotype is medium-sized. The rearrangement uses TRBV4-2 and TRBJ2-7; TCRdb's D gene call, TRBD2, goes unchecked for lack of DNA. The CDR3 is made up of 14 amino acids. The V gene's germline CDR1 is LGHNA and CDR2 YNFKEQ. CDR3: CASSQGGAEYEQYF.

The chain has TRBV29-1 and TRBJ2-1; TCRdb names TRBD1, which stays unverified in the absence of DNA. This CDR3 is built from 14 residues. Germline assignment: CDR1 SQVTM and CDR2 ANQGSEA. CDR3 sequence: CSVEEQGRYNEQFF.

J is TRBJ2-2 and V is TRBV19; TCRdb reports TRBD1, a call that lacks DNA to check it against. The CDR3 length is 15 residues. The germline V gene encodes CDR1 LNHDA and CDR2 SQIVND (reference sequence). CDR3 sequence reads: CASSAPVSNTGELFF.

This chain joins TRBV5-4 and TRBJ2-7; TCRdb names TRBD1, which stays unverified in the absence of DNA. Germline CDR1 reads SGHNT; CDR2 reads YYREEE (reference sequence). CDR3 length equals 13 residues. This CDR3 reads CAGSRDRAIEQYF.

The gene calls are TRBV29-1 and TRBJ2-7. Germline values: CDR1 SQVTM, CDR2 ANQGSEA. The CDR3 loop spans 11 amino acids. CDR3 region: CSVGGSYEQYF.